A single sample is the source of the 17 T cell receptor beta chains below, sequenced in a study of T cells after yellow fever vaccination. TCRdb re-called the 5' RACE reads through MiXCR, storing one row per CDR3 protein. The sample shows just under 600,000 distinct CDR3 sequences, roughly 13% of them seen only once. Sequenced material: PBMCs, taken on the day of the yellow fever booster vaccination. These TCRs come from a man aged 25 to 40 who received the YFV17D yellow fever vaccine.

This clonotype occurred a few times. This sequence joins TRBV7-9 and TRBJ2-3; no clear D gene. The length of the CDR3 is 11 residues. With 8 bases removed from V and 6 bases from J, the gap between germline ends came to 9 bases. CDR1 is SEHNR, CDR2 FQNEAQ, per germline (reference sequence). CDR3 sequence (DNA): TGTGCCAGCGAGATTCAGGATACGCAGTATTTT. Encoded protein: CASEIQDTQYF.

This sequence joins TRBV20-1 and TRBJ2-3, with 7 bases aligning to TRBD2. This CDR3 has 13 amino acids. CDR1 is DFQATT, CDR2 SNEGSKA, per germline (reference sequence). With V trimmed by 2 bases and J by 4 bases, 3 bases remained unmatched. DNA for the CDR3: TGCAGTGCTAGAATTGCGGGGGCAGATACGCAGTATTTT. Translated, it gives CSARIAGADTQYF.

This clonotype has a count of ten or more. The chain couples TRBV28 to TRBJ2-3, with no clear D. V shed 4 bases and J shed 4 bases, with 3 bases lying between them. The CDR3 runs 11 residues. Germline lookup yields CDR1 MDHEN and CDR2 SYDVKM. CDR3 in DNA: TGTGCCAGCAGTTGGTCAGATACGCAGTATTTT. The encoded protein is CASSWSDTQYF. The whole variable domain, filled in from reference TRBV28 and TRBJ2-3, reads DVKVTQSSRYLVKRTGEKVFLECVQDMDHENMFWYRQDPGLGLRLIYFSYDVKMKEKGDIPEGYSVSREKKERFSLILESASTNQTSMYLCASSWSDTQYFGPGTRLTVL.

The genes are TRBV9 and TRBJ2-1, with D perhaps matching TRBD1 or TRBD2 (5 bases each). The CDR3 sequence is 13 residues long. The V gene's germline CDR1 is SGDLS and CDR2 YYNGEE. V lost 7 bases to trimming and J lost 2 bases, with 10 bases between them. The CDR3 reads CASGGRPYNEQFF. CDR3 in DNA: TGTGCCAGCGGGGGACGGCCCTACAATGAGCAGTTCTTC. The entire variable domain, with the rest obtained from reference TRBV9 and TRBJ2-1, is as follows: DSGVTQTPKHLITATGQRVTLRCSPRSGDLSVYWYQQSLDQGLQFLIQYYNGEERAKGNILERFSAQQFPDLHSELNLSSLELGDSALYFCASGGRPYNEQFFGPGTRLTVL.

This clonotype was detected many times. The V gene is TRBV12-3 or TRBV12-4, the J gene TRBJ2-7; weak D call: TRBD1 (6 bases). V was pared by 6 bases and J by 3 bases, with 12 bases between. This CDR3 is 13 amino acids long. For the CDR3, the DNA is TGTGCCAGCAGGCGGACAGCACTCTACGAGCAGTACTTC. Translation: CASRRTALYEQYF.

This clonotype turned up a few times. V and J are TRBV7-2 and TRBJ1-4; D not resolved. V lost 1 base, J lost 7 bases, and 4 bases lay in between. Per germline, CDR1 SGHTA and CDR2 FQGNSA. This CDR3 has 12 amino acids. This CDR3 is CASSLGIEKLFF. CDR3 sequence (DNA): TGTGCCAGCAGCTTAGGGATTGAAAAACTGTTTTTT.

This clonotype was recorded a few times. The chain recombines TRBV3-1 with TRBJ2-5; 8 bases match TRBD2. Germline V gives CDR1 LGHDT, CDR2 YNNKEL (reference sequence). With 4 bases clipped from V and 2 bases from J, the junction kept 9 bases outside the gene matches. The CDR3 length is 16 residues. CDR3 bases: TGTGCCAGCAGCCTTCTCGGACTAGCAGGTCAAGAGACCCAGTACTTC. Translating it yields CASSLLGLAGQETQYF.

The chain uses TRBV12-3 or TRBV12-4 and TRBJ2-1; TRBD2 might be the D (6 bases). V was clipped by 6 bases and J by 9 bases, with 18 bases between them. This CDR3 has 14 residues. The CDR3, as DNA: TGTGCCAGCAGCCTGGTCGGGGGAGTCGGTGAGCAGTTCTTC. Translated, it gives CASSLVGGVGEQFF.

This chain joins TRBV5-5 and TRBJ1-6; a weak D match, TRBD1 (6 bases). Germline assignment: CDR1 SGHKS and CDR2 YYEKEE (reference sequence). The CDR3 contains 15 residues. Trimming cost V 1 base and J 7 bases, with 12 bases left between them. CDR3 nucleotide sequence: TGTGCCAGCAGCTTGAGGGGGGTTCGGAATTCACCCCTCCACTTT. This gives the protein CASSLRGVRNSPLHF. The full variable domain, rest sourced from reference TRBV5-5 and TRBJ1-6, is DAGVTQSPTHLIKTRGQQVTLRCSPISGHKSVSWYQQVLGQGPQFIFQYYEKEERGRGNFPDRFSARQFPNYSSELNVNALLLGDSALYLCASSLRGVRNSPLHFGNGTRLTVT.

This clonotype was picked up a small number of times. The chain carries TRBV7-2 and TRBJ2-7; 10 bases are a match to TRBD2. Germline loops: CDR1 SGHTA, CDR2 FQGNSA. The CDR3 sequence is 13 residues long. V trimming: 7 bases; J trimming: 6 bases; junction bases outside the gene matches: 6. CDR3 in DNA: TGTGCCAGCACCACAAGCGGGAGGGCCGAGCAGTACTTC. Translation: CASTTSGRAEQYF.

This clonotype has just a few counts. This chain joins TRBV4-3 and TRBJ2-3, with a tentative D call TRBD1 (6 bases). This CDR3 is 15 amino acids long. Germline CDR1 LGHNA, CDR2 YSLEER. V dropped 1 base and J dropped 1 base, with 9 bases sitting between them. Here the CDR3 DNA reads TGCGCCAGCAGCCAAGGGACAGCCCGCACAGATACGCAGTATTTT. It translates to CASSQGTARTDTQYF.

This clonotype was counted only a few times. The rearrangement uses TRBV30 and TRBJ2-3, with D perhaps matching TRBD1 (6 bases). Germline lookup yields CDR1 GTSNPN and CDR2 SVGIG (reference sequence). V lost 3 bases and J lost 1, with 11 bases in between. The CDR3 loop spans 14 amino acids. CDR3 nucleotides: TGTGCCTGGAGCGGGACACTTCGCACAGATACGCAGTATTTT. Its translation: CAWSGTLRTDTQYF.

The chain links TRBV2 to TRBJ2-7; 11 bases align to TRBD1. V shed 7 bases and J 6 bases; nucleotides not matched to a gene: 5. This CDR3 is 13 amino acids long. Per germline, CDR1 SNHLY and CDR2 FYNNEI. This chain's CDR3 is CASTGQGAAEQYF. The CDR3, as DNA: TGTGCCAGCACCGGACAGGGGGCGGCCGAGCAGTACTTC.

The gene calls are TRBV7-2 and TRBJ1-1; D gene uncertain. V gave up 4 bases and J gave up 5 bases, with 14 bases separating them. The CDR3 extends over 14 amino acids. In germline, CDR1 is SGHTA, CDR2 FQGNSA. CDR3 sequence reads: CASSSTVQWTEAFF. CDR3 sequence (DNA): TGTGCCAGCAGCTCCACTGTTCAGTGGACTGAAGCTTTCTTT.

This clonotype has more than one count but fewer than ten. V gene TRBV11-2 combines with J gene TRBJ2-5, with D uncertain. CDR3 size: 14 residues. The V end was cut by 5 bases, the J end by 2 bases, with 12 bases between. The germline V gene has CDR1 SGHAT and CDR2 FQNNGV. The CDR3 loop is CASSPLGLQETQYF. The CDR3 DNA follows: TGTGCCAGCAGCCCCCTCGGGCTACAAGAGACCCAGTACTTC.

Only one count was recorded for this clonotype. The genes are TRBV5-5 and TRBJ2-5, with a weak D call TRBD2 (6 bases). Looked up from germline, CDR1 is SGHKS and CDR2 is YYEKEE (reference sequence). The CDR3 is 13 residues long. The ends were cut back, 4 bases at V and 9 bases at J, with 16 bases in the middle. The CDR3 protein is CASSPGVPGSQYF. The CDR3 region has the DNA TGTGCCAGCAGCCCGGGGGTCCCCGGCTCCCAGTACTTC.

The genes are TRBV5-5 and TRBJ2-3; D possibly uses TRBD1 or TRBD2 (5 bases each). V dropped 6 bases and J dropped 0 bases, with 11 bases sitting between them. This CDR3 has 14 amino acids. Per the germline V gene, CDR1 is SGHKS and CDR2 is YYEKEE (reference sequence). In DNA, the CDR3 is TGTGCCAGCACGGGACCCCGGAGCACAGATACGCAGTATTTT. It is translated as CASTGPRSTDTQYF.